This T cell receptor (beta chain) emerged from a study of spatial heterogeneity in lung cancer. Study overall: The count of detected beta-chain sequences consistently exceeded that of alpha-chain sequences. Within raw reads, each unique TCR and UMI combination appeared on average more than ten times. General study findings and limits: TCRs found ubiquitously expanded in tumor appeared in blood more at resection than at follow-up.

Specified time point: blood at routine non-recurrence follow-up after resection. Frozen PBMC, nontumor lung or tumor provided whole RNA, which was sequenced unsorted. Via MiXCR, TCRdb re-called the 5' RACE reads, giving one row per CDR3 protein. Of about 47,000 distinct CDR3 sequences in the sample, 6.5% to 7.5% were seen once. The CDR3 is 13 amino acids. Deletions cut 4 bases from V and 2 bases from J, with 12 bases between. The germline V gene has CDR1 GTSNPN and CDR2 SVGIG (reference sequence). Concerning this clonotype: Antigen: not known.

This chain links TRBV30 with TRBJ2-7, with D perhaps matching TRBD2 (6 bases). The source of this sequence is a female donor with early-stage non-small cell lung cancer. This sample comprised PBMCs, obtained at follow-up. CDR3 DNA sequence: TGTGCCTGGAACCGGGGGAGGCCCTACGAGCAGTACTTC. It codes for CAWNRGRPYEQYF. The whole variable domain, remainder taken from reference TRBV30 and TRBJ2-7, is SQTIHQWPATLVQPVGSPLSLECTVEGTSNPNLYWYRQAAGRGLQLLFYSVGIGQISSEVPQNLSASRPQDRQFILSSKKLLLSDSGFYLCAWNRGRPYEQYFGPGTRLTVT.